A selection of T cell receptor beta chains follows, all from one sample in a study of T cells in Graves' hyperthyroidism and ophthalmopathy. TCRdb passed the multiplex PCR reads through MiXCR, listing each CDR3 protein once. This sample has hundreds of thousands of distinct CDR3 sequences, with 14% found just once. Sequencing was done on a sample of blood. These receptors were taken from a woman in her 50s with Graves' ophthalmopathy. The CDR3 runs from the conserved cysteine through the conserved F or W. Fields, in order: CDR3 protein, CDR3 DNA, V gene, clone size, D gene, J gene. The D gene is left open where the match is weak. A row's size may be missing; if present it is once, few, many or a size class.

cdr3_aa: CASSTGWNTEAFF
cdr3_nt: TGTGCCAGCAGCACGGGATGGAACACTGAAGCTTTCTTT
v_call: TRBV7-9
clone_size: many
d_call: NA
j_call: TRBJ1-1

cdr3_aa: CASSQEIPRLAASYEQYF
cdr3_nt: TGTGCCAGCAGCCAAGAGATCCCCCGACTAGCGGCATCCTACGAGCAGTACTTC
v_call: TRBV4-2
clone_size: NA
d_call: TRBD2
j_call: TRBJ2-7

cdr3_aa: CSVEAVSSYNEQFF
cdr3_nt: TGCAGCGTGGAAGCGGTTTCGTCCTACAATGAGCAGTTCTTC
v_call: TRBV29-1
clone_size: NA
d_call: NA
j_call: TRBJ2-1

cdr3_aa: CASTHDTLSGNTIYF
cdr3_nt: TGTGCCAGCACTCATGACACGCTCTCTGGAAACACCATATATTTT
v_call: TRBV12-3/TRBV12-4
clone_size: NA
d_call: NA
j_call: TRBJ1-3

cdr3_aa: CASSVDLRVSGNTIYF
cdr3_nt: TGTGCCAGCAGCGTAGATCTGAGGGTCTCTGGAAACACCATATATTTT
v_call: TRBV9
clone_size: few
d_call: NA
j_call: TRBJ1-3

cdr3_aa: CASSPRQGGFETQYF
cdr3_nt: TGTGCCAGCTCACCAAGACAGGGGGGTTTTGAGACCCAGTACTTC
v_call: TRBV18
clone_size: NA
d_call: TRBD1
j_call: TRBJ2-5

cdr3_aa: CASSPGRSYYGYTF
cdr3_nt: TGTGCCAGCAGTCCGGGCAGATCTTACTATGGCTACACCTTC
v_call: TRBV28
clone_size: NA
d_call: NA
j_call: TRBJ1-2

cdr3_aa: CASSLLDRQETQYF
cdr3_nt: TGTGCCAGCAGCTTATTGGACAGGCAAGAGACCCAGTACTTC
v_call: TRBV7-8
clone_size: many
d_call: TRBD1
j_call: TRBJ2-5

cdr3_aa: CAGGTGSGNTIYF
cdr3_nt: TGTGCCGGCGGGACAGGCTCTGGAAACACCATATATTTT
v_call: TRBV28
clone_size: NA
d_call: TRBD1
j_call: TRBJ1-3

cdr3_aa: CASSQAGTTVDGYTF
cdr3_nt: TGCGCCAGCAGCCAAGCCGGGACAACCGTTGATGGCTACACCTTC
v_call: TRBV4-3
clone_size: NA
d_call: NA
j_call: TRBJ1-2

cdr3_aa: CASSLEWSEAFF
cdr3_nt: TGTGCCAGCAGCTTAGAATGGTCTGAAGCTTTCTTT
v_call: TRBV7-2
clone_size: NA
d_call: NA
j_call: TRBJ1-1

cdr3_aa: CASSLRTGQGTGGYTF
cdr3_nt: TGCGCCAGCAGCCTCAGGACAGGGCAGGGGACTGGGGGCTACACCTTC
v_call: TRBV4-3
clone_size: NA
d_call: TRBD1
j_call: TRBJ1-2

cdr3_aa: CASSFSRSLGSSYEQYF
cdr3_nt: TGTGCCAGCAGTTTCTCGAGAAGTCTAGGATCATCCTACGAGCAGTACTTC
v_call: TRBV27
clone_size: few
d_call: NA
j_call: TRBJ2-7

cdr3_aa: CASSSGTPNEQFF
cdr3_nt: TGTGCCAGCAGCTCCGGGACCCCTAATGAGCAGTTCTTC
v_call: TRBV7-3
clone_size: few
d_call: NA
j_call: TRBJ2-1

cdr3_aa: CASSPHRETQYF
cdr3_nt: TGTGCCAGCAGCCCACACCGGGAGACCCAGTACTTC
v_call: TRBV12-3/TRBV12-4
clone_size: NA
d_call: NA
j_call: TRBJ2-5

cdr3_aa: CASSLLPGTSGGTGELFF
cdr3_nt: TGTGCCAGCAGTTTACTCCCCGGGACTAGCGGGGGTACCGGGGAGCTGTTTTTT
v_call: TRBV28
clone_size: NA
d_call: TRBD2
j_call: TRBJ2-2

cdr3_aa: CASSLILTGGDGAQYF
cdr3_nt: TGTGCCAGCAGCTTAATATTGACAGGGGGCGACGGAGCCCAGTACTTC
v_call: TRBV7-9
clone_size: many
d_call: TRBD1
j_call: TRBJ2-5

cdr3_aa: CASSQGRGLAGYYNEQFF
cdr3_nt: TGTGCCAGCAGCCAAGGAAGAGGACTAGCGGGGTACTACAATGAGCAGTTCTTC
v_call: TRBV14
clone_size: NA
d_call: TRBD2
j_call: TRBJ2-1

cdr3_aa: CASSFVFRDRVISGANVLTF
cdr3_nt: TGTGCCAGCAGCTTCGTCTTCCGGGACAGGGTTATCTCTGGGGCCAACGTCCTGACTTTC
v_call: TRBV5-5
clone_size: once
d_call: TRBD1
j_call: TRBJ2-6